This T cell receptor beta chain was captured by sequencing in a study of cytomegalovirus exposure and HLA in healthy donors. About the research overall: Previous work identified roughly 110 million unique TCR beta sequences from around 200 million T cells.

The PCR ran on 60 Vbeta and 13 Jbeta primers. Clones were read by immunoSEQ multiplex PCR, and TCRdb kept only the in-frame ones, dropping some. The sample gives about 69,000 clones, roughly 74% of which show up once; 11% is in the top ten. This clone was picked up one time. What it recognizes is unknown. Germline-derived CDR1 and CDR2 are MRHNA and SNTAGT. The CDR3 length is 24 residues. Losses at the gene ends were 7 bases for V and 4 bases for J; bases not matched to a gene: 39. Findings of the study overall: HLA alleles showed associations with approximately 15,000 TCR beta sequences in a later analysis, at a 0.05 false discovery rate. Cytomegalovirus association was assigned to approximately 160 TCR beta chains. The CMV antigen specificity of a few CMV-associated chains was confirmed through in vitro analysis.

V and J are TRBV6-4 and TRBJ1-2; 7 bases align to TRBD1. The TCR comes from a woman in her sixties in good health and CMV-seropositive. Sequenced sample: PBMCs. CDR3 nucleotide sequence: TGTGCCAGCACCGACTCTGGGGTTAGCCTGGGGTTTTCACAGGGGAAGAAGATTATCTATGGCTACACCTTC. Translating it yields CASTDSGVSLGFSQGKKIIYGYTF.